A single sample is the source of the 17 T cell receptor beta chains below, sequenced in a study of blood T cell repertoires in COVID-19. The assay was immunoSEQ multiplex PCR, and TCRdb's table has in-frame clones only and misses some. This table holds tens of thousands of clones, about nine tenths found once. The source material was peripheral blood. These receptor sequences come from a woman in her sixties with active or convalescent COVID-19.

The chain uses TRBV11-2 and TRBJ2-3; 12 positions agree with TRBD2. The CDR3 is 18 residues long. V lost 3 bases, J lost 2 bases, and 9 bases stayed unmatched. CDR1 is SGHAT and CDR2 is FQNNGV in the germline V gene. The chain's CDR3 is CASSLGARLAGATDTQYF. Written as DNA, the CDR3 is TGTGCCAGCAGCTTGGGTGCCAGACTAGCGGGGGCCACAGATACGCAGTATTTT.

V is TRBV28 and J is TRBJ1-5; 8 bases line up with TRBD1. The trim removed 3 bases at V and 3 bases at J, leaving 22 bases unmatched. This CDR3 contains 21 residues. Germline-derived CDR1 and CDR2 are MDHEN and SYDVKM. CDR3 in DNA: TGTGCCAGCAGTTTCTTAGGGAAAGACAGGGGCACGAGGGCTTACAATCAGCCCCAGCATTTT. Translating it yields CASSFLGKDRGTRAYNQPQHF.

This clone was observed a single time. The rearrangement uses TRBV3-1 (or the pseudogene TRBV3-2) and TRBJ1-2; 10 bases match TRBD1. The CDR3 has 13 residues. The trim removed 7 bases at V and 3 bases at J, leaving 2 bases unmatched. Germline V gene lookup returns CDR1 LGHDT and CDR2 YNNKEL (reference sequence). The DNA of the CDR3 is TGTGCCAGCACAGGGACAGGGGACTATGGCTACACCTTC. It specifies CASTGTGDYGYTF.

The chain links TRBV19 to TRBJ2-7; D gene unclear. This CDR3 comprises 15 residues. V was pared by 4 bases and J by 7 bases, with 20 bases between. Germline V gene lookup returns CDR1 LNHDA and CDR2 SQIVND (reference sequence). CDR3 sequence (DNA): TGTGCCAGTAGTAGCCCGAACAGAGCCGTGCTAGAGCAGTACTTC. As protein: CASSSPNRAVLEQYF.

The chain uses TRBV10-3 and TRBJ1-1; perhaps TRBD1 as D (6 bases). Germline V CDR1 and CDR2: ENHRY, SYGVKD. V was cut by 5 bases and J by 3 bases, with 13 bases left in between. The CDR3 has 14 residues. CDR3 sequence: CAISTTGPDTEAFF. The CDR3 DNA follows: TGTGCCATCAGTACAACAGGGCCCGACACTGAAGCTTTCTTT.

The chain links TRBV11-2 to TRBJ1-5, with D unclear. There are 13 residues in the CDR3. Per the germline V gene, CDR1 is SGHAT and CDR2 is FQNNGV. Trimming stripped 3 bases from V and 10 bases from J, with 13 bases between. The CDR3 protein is CASSFQTIGPQHF. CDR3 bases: TGTGCCAGCAGCTTTCAGACTATAGGCCCCCAGCATTTT.

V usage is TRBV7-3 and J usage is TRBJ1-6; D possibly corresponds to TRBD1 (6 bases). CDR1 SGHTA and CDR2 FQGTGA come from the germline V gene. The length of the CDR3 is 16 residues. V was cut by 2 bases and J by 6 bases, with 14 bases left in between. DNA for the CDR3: TGTGCCAGCAGCTTAGTTCGAACAGGGCCTAATTCACCCCTCCACTTT. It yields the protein CASSLVRTGPNSPLHF.

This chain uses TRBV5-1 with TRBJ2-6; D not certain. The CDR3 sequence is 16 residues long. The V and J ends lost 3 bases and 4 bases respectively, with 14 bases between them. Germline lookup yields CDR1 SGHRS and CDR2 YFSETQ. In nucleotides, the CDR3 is TGCGCCAGCAGCTCATATCAGGCCGCCGGGGCCAACGTCCTGACTTTC. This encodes CASSSYQAAGANVLTF.

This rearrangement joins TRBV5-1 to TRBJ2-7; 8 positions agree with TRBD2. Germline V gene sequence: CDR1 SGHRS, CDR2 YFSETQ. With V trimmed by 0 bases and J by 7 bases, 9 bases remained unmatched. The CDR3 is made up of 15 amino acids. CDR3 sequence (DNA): TGCGCCAGCAGCTTGGGTGGACGGGGGGGCCTTGAGCAGTACTTC. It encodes CASSLGGRGGLEQYF.

CDR3 residues: CATRAPANTGELFF. The CDR3 DNA follows: TGTGCCACCAGGGCCCCCGCGAACACCGGGGAGCTGTTTTTT. The J gene is TRBJ2-2, the V gene TRBV28; a possible D gene is TRBD1 (5 bases). From germline, CDR1 is MDHEN and CDR2 SYDVKM. Deletions cut 10 bases from V and 0 bases from J, with 12 bases between. The length of the CDR3 is 14 residues.

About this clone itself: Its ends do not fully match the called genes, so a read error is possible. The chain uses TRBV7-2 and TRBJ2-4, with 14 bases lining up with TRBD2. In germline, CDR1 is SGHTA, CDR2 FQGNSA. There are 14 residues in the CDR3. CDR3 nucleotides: TGTGCCAGCAGCACCCCGGGACTAGCGGGAGCGGTCTTCTTC. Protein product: CASSTPGLAGAVFF.

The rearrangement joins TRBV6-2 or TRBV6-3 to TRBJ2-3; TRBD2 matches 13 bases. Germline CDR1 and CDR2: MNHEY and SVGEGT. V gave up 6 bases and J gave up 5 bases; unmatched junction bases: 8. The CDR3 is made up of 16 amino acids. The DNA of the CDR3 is TGTGCCAGCAGCGGAGGACTAGCGGGAGAATTAGATACGCAGTATTTT. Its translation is CASSGGLAGELDTQYF.

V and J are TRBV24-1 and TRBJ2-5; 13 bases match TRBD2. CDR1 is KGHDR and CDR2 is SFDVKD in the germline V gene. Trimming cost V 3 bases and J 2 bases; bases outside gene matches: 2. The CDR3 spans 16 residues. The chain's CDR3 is CATSDPGLAGQETQYF. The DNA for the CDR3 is TGTGCCACCAGTGATCCGGGACTAGCGGGGCAAGAGACCCAGTACTTC.

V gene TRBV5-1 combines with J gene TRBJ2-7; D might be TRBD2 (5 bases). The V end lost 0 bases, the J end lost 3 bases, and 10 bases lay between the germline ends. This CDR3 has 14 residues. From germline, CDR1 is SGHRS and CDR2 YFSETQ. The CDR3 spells CASSLDPGNYEQYF. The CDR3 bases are TGCGCCAGCAGCTTGGATCCGGGGAACTACGAGCAGTACTTC.

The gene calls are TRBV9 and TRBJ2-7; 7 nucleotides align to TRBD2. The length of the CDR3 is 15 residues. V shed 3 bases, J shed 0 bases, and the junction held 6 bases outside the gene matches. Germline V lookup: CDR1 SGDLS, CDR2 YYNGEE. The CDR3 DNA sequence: TGTGCCAGCAGCGCCACTAGCGTGATCTCCTACGAGCAGTACTTC. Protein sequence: CASSATSVISYEQYF.

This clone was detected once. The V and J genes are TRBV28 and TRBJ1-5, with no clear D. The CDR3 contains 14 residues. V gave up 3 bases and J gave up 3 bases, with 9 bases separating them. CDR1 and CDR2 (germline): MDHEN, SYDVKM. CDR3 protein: CASSFGLYNQPQHF. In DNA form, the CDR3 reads TGTGCCAGCAGTTTTGGCCTTTACAATCAGCCCCAGCATTTT.

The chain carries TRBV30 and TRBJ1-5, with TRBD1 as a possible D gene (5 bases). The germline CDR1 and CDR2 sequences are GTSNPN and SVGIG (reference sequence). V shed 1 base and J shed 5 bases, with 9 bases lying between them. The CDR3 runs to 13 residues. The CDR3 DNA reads TGTGCCTGGAGTGCTGGAGGGGATCAGCCCCAGCATTTT. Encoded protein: CAWSAGGDQPQHF. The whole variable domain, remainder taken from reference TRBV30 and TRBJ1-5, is SQTIHQWPATLVQPVGSPLSLECTVEGTSNPNLYWYRQAAGRGLQLLFYSVGIGQISSEVPQNLSASRPQDRQFILSSKKLLLSDSGFYLCAWSAGGDQPQHFGDGTRLSIL.